The 15 T cell receptor beta chains listed next were all sequenced from one sample in a study of blood T cell repertoires in COVID-19. Some clones are missing from TCRdb's copy, which holds only in-frame ones; the method was immunoSEQ multiplex PCR. The sample lists a few hundred thousand clones, 75% to 90% occurring once. Sequencing was carried out using PBMCs or T cells enriched from blood (not recorded which). The receptors were sampled from a man under 40 who had recovered from COVID-19.

Only a few counts were recorded for this clone. The rearrangement links TRBV2 to TRBJ2-7; 9 bases are shared with TRBD1. J was trimmed by 5 bases and V by 6 bases; bases with no gene match: 5. The germline gives CDR1 SNHLY, CDR2 FYNNEI. The CDR3 loop spans 13 amino acids. The CDR3 is CASSDRGWDEQYF. CDR3 sequence (DNA): TGTGCCAGCAGCGACAGGGGGTGGGACGAGCAGTACTTC.

The gene calls are TRBV3-1 (or the pseudogene TRBV3-2) and TRBJ2-3; D remains ambiguous. The CDR3 contains 12 residues. Germline CDR1 is LGHDT and CDR2 is YNNKEL (reference sequence). Trimming took 4 bases from V and 7 from J, leaving 9 bases between them. CDR3 sequence: CASSLPSYTQYF. In nucleotides, the CDR3 is TGTGCCAGCAGCCTCCCATCATATACGCAGTATTTT.

V usage is TRBV5-6 and J usage is TRBJ2-5; 7 bases line up with TRBD2. Germline assignment: CDR1 SGHDT and CDR2 YYEEEE. The CDR3 consists of 15 residues. V shed 1 base, J shed 3 bases, and the junction held 6 bases outside the gene matches. The CDR3 DNA is TGTGCCAGCAGCTTGAGCGGGACGGAAGAAGAGACCCAGTACTTC. Translation: CASSLSGTEEETQYF.

This chain uses TRBV25-1 with TRBJ1-2; 12 bases map to TRBD1. CDR1 and CDR2 (germline): MGHDK, SYGVNS. CDR3 length: 15 amino acids. The V gene end was trimmed by 5 bases and the J gene end by 7 bases; junction bases not matched to a gene: 8. CDR3 coding DNA: TGTGCCAGCAGTCCGGCGGGACAGGGGGCTTCTGGCTACACCTTC. Protein sequence: CASSPAGQGASGYTF.

The genes are TRBV18 and TRBJ1-1, with 7 bases lining up with TRBD1. V was clipped by 4 bases and J by 6 bases; unmatched bases: 5. The germline V gene encodes CDR1 KGHSH and CDR2 LQKENI. This CDR3 region has 13 residues. The CDR3 DNA sequence: TGTGCCAGCTCACTCCAGGGGGGCGCTGAAGCTTTCTTT. Its protein is CASSLQGGAEAFF.

V gene TRBV7-9 combines with J gene TRBJ1-2; D is unresolved. The CDR3 runs to 14 residues. Germline loops: CDR1 SEHNR, CDR2 FQNEAQ (reference sequence). V was pared by 1 base and J by 7 bases, with 13 bases between. This chain's CDR3 is CASSLDSGIGGYTF. CDR3 nucleotide sequence: TGTGCCAGCAGCTTAGACAGCGGTATCGGTGGCTACACCTTC.

The genes are TRBV13 and TRBJ1-1; possibly TRBD1 for D (6 bases). The CDR3 is made up of 17 amino acids. Germline CDR1 reads PRHDT; CDR2 reads FYEKMQ (reference sequence). V lost 4 bases, J lost 1 base, and 19 bases lay in between. CDR3 in amino acids: CASSYLQGGWGNTEAFF. CDR3 DNA: TGTGCCAGCAGCTACCTACAGGGCGGATGGGGGAACACTGAAGCTTTCTTT.

This clone was seen only once. This chain joins TRBV10-3 and TRBJ2-7; 13 bases match TRBD2. V shed 3 bases and J 0 bases; nucleotides not matched to a gene: 5. This CDR3 has 17 amino acids. Germline values: CDR1 ENHRY, CDR2 SYGVKD. Written as DNA, the CDR3 is TGTGCCATCAGTGAAGGACTAGCGGGGGATAGCTCCTACGAGCAGTACTTC. It is translated as CAISEGLAGDSSYEQYF.

The rearrangement links TRBV10-3 to TRBJ2-7, with D perhaps matching TRBD1 (6 bases). CDR1 and CDR2 from the germline V gene are ENHRY and SYGVKD. This CDR3 contains 13 residues. Trimming took 5 bases from V and 2 from J, leaving 10 bases between them. For the CDR3, the DNA is TGTGCCATCAGTAGGGCAGGGGCCTACGAGCAGTACTTC. Amino acids: CAISRAGAYEQYF.

The V and J genes are TRBV4-2 and TRBJ1-1; D unresolved. This CDR3 is 14 amino acids long. The germline V gene has CDR1 LGHNA and CDR2 YNFKEQ. V lost 4 bases and J 4 bases, leaving 13 bases between the germline ends. CDR3 sequence (DNA): TGTGCCAGCAGCCGCCTTGGGGAGGTCACTGAAGCTTTCTTT. It yields the protein CASSRLGEVTEAFF.

V and J are TRBV19 and TRBJ2-1; TRBD1 matches 9 bases. This CDR3 contains 15 residues. V was clipped by 6 bases and J by 9 bases; unmatched bases: 12. Per the germline V gene, CDR1 is LNHDA and CDR2 is SQIVND (reference sequence). As DNA, the CDR3 is TGTGCCAGTAGACAGGGGGCGAGGTTAGTCGGTGAGCAGTTCTTC. Amino acids: CASRQGARLVGEQFF.

The chain is built from TRBV6-6 and TRBJ2-7, with 7 positions matching TRBD1. With 0 bases clipped from V and 4 bases from J, the junction kept 3 bases outside the gene matches. Germline lookup yields CDR1 MNHNY and CDR2 SVGAGI (reference sequence). The CDR3 runs 14 residues. The CDR3 region has the DNA TGTGCCAGCAGTTACTCGACAGGGAGATACGAGCAGTACTTC. The encoded protein is CASSYSTGRYEQYF.

The genes are TRBV2 and TRBJ1-5, with D possibly matching TRBD1 (6 bases). CDR3 length: 15 amino acids. The V and J ends lost 5 bases and 6 bases respectively, with 17 bases between them. The germline V gene has CDR1 SNHLY and CDR2 FYNNEI. DNA for the CDR3: TGTGCCAGCAGTAAGCAGGGGCTAGGGGGTCAGCCCCAGCATTTT. It yields the protein CASSKQGLGGQPQHF.

CDR3 sequence (DNA): TGTGCCACCAGTAAAAAGGACAGATGGTCACCCCTCCACTTT. Its protein is CATSKKDRWSPLHF. The chain carries TRBV24-1 and TRBJ1-6; D possibly corresponds to TRBD1 (6 bases). Per germline, CDR1 KGHDR and CDR2 SFDVKD. V dropped 6 bases and J dropped 10 bases, with 15 bases sitting between them. This CDR3 has 14 amino acids.

J is TRBJ2-1 and V is TRBV20-1; 7 positions agree with TRBD2. This CDR3 spans 15 amino acids. Germline V gene sequence: CDR1 DFQATT, CDR2 SNEGSKA (reference sequence). Germline trimming cut 3 bases from V and 2 bases from J; bases unmatched to any gene: 7. The CDR3 region has the DNA TGCAGTGCTAGTACTGCGGGGGTGACCTACAATGAGCAGTTCTTC. Amino acid sequence: CSASTAGVTYNEQFF.